Listed below are T cell receptor beta chains from one sample, sequenced in a study of T cells after yellow fever vaccination. TCRdb reprocessed the 5' RACE reads via MiXCR and lists one record per CDR3 protein. The table lists some 500,000 distinct CDR3 sequences, roughly 13% of them singletons. The sequencing used PBMCs, collected on the day of the yellow fever booster vaccination. These receptors were obtained from a man aged 25-40 years who received the YFV17D yellow fever vaccine. The CDR3 runs from the conserved cysteine through the conserved F or W. Fields, in order: clone size, V gene, D gene, CDR3 length, J gene, CDR3 protein, CDR3 DNA. A D gene is named only where the DNA matches it firmly. The size of a clone is reported for some rows only, either as once, few or many, or as a class for expanded clones.

size: few
V: TRBV29-1
D: .
length: 12
J: TRBJ1-4
CDR3: CSVGTAPEKLFF
DNA: TGCAGCGTTGGCACAGCACCTGAAAAACTGTTTTTT

size: .
V: TRBV27
D: .
length: 15
J: TRBJ2-2
CDR3: CASSPSGGAAGELFF
DNA: TGTGCCAGCAGTCCCTCTGGGGGGGCAGCCGGGGAGCTGTTTTTT

size: few
V: TRBV5-1
D: TRBD2
length: 16
J: TRBJ2-7
CDR3: CASSLGPSGRSYEQYF
DNA: TGCGCCAGCAGCTTGGGCCCTAGCGGGAGATCCTACGAGCAGTACTTC

size: many
V: TRBV14
D: TRBD2
length: 11
J: TRBJ2-1
CDR3: CASSREREDVF
DNA: TGTGCCAGCAGCCGAGAGCGGGAGGACGTCTTC

size: .
V: TRBV12-3/TRBV12-4
D: .
length: 14
J: TRBJ2-1
CDR3: CASSLVGADNEQFF
DNA: TGTGCCAGCAGTTTAGTCGGGGCGGACAATGAGCAGTTCTTC

size: .
V: TRBV24-1
D: .
length: 13
J: TRBJ1-5
CDR3: CAAGTTGGQPQHF
DNA: TGTGCCGCGGGGACGACTGGGGGACAGCCCCAGCATTTT

size: .
V: TRBV18
D: TRBD1
length: 16
J: TRBJ2-3
CDR3: CASSPMAGGVTDTQYF
DNA: TGTGCCAGCTCACCAATGGCAGGGGGCGTCACAGATACGCAGTATTTT

size: .
V: TRBV5-1
D: TRBD2
length: 16
J: TRBJ2-5
CDR3: CASSPGLAGPGETQYF
DNA: TGCGCCAGCAGTCCGGGACTAGCGGGACCTGGAGAGACCCAGTACTTC

size: .
V: TRBV11-2
D: TRBD2
length: 19
J: TRBJ2-3
CDR3: CASSPVAQLAGGPLDTQYF
DNA: TGTGCCAGCAGCCCCGTAGCCCAACTAGCGGGAGGGCCTTTAGATACGCAGTATTTT

size: .
V: TRBV7-9
D: .
length: 13
J: TRBJ2-5
CDR3: CASMPPGKETQYF
DNA: TGTGCCAGCATGCCCCCAGGGAAAGAGACCCAGTACTTC

size: .
V: TRBV20-1
D: TRBD1
length: 14
J: TRBJ1-2
CDR3: CSARESGTVYGYTF
DNA: TGCAGTGCTAGAGAATCCGGGACAGTGTATGGCTACACCTTC

size: .
V: TRBV20-1
D: TRBD2
length: 15
J: TRBJ2-7
CDR3: CSARGGTSGFYEQYF
DNA: TGCAGTGCTAGAGGAGGGACTAGCGGTTTCTACGAGCAGTACTTC

size: few
V: TRBV7-6
D: .
length: 15
J: TRBJ2-3
CDR3: CASSLVRYEGDTQYF
DNA: TGTGCCAGCAGCTTAGTACGGTACGAAGGAGATACGCAGTATTTT

size: .
V: TRBV6-5
D: .
length: 14
J: TRBJ2-1
CDR3: CASSSQGGSNEQFF
DNA: TGTGCCAGCAGTTCCCAGGGGGGGAGCAATGAGCAGTTCTTC

size: .
V: TRBV4-3
D: .
length: 15
J: TRBJ1-2
CDR3: CASSQAYSDYYGYTF
DNA: TGCGCCAGCAGCCAAGCGTATAGTGATTACTATGGCTACACCTTC

size: few
V: TRBV7-8
D: .
length: 16
J: TRBJ2-7
CDR3: CASSLEHSKLGHEQYF
DNA: TGTGCCAGCAGCTTAGAACATTCAAAACTCGGCCACGAGCAGTACTTC

size: many
V: TRBV7-2
D: TRBD2
length: 15
J: TRBJ2-1
CDR3: CASSSGTSGNNEQFF
DNA: TGTGCCAGCAGTTCTGGGACTAGCGGTAACAATGAGCAGTTCTTC

size: few
V: TRBV27
D: .
length: 11
J: TRBJ2-3
CDR3: CASSFQDTQYF
DNA: TGTGCCAGCAGTTTTCAGGATACGCAGTATTTT

size: few
V: TRBV19
D: TRBD1
length: 14
J: TRBJ2-1
CDR3: CASSPGTGAFEQFF
DNA: TGTGCCAGCTCCCCCGGGACAGGGGCCTTTGAGCAGTTCTTC

size: few
V: TRBV28
D: TRBD2
length: 14
J: TRBJ2-3
CDR3: CASRGAGATDTQYF
DNA: TGTGCCAGCAGGGGAGCGGGGGCCACAGATACGCAGTATTTT

size: .
V: TRBV5-1
D: .
length: 15
J: TRBJ2-6
CDR3: CASSLDASGANVLTF
DNA: TGCGCCAGCAGCTTGGACGCTTCTGGGGCCAACGTCCTGACTTTC

size: .
V: TRBV18
D: TRBD2
length: 16
J: TRBJ2-1
CDR3: CASSPTTSGAYNEQFF
DNA: TGTGCCAGCTCACCTACGACTAGCGGGGCTTACAATGAGCAGTTCTTC

size: many
V: TRBV6-2/TRBV6-3
D: .
length: 13
J: TRBJ2-1
CDR3: CASSYVWVNEQFF
DNA: TGTGCCAGCAGTTACGTGTGGGTCAATGAGCAGTTCTTC

size: few
V: TRBV6-6
D: .
length: 13
J: TRBJ1-1
CDR3: CASSYRDTLEAFF
DNA: TGTGCCAGCAGTTATCGGGACACCCTTGAAGCTTTCTTT

size: .
V: TRBV3-1
D: .
length: 17
J: TRBJ1-4
CDR3: CASTQNPTATTNEKLFF
DNA: TGTGCCAGCACCCAAAATCCCACAGCTACAACTAATGAAAAACTGTTTTTT

size: few
V: TRBV20-1
D: .
length: 16
J: TRBJ1-5
CDR3: CSAREAKLGPKQPQHF
DNA: TGCAGTGCTAGAGAGGCGAAATTGGGTCCCAAACAGCCCCAGCATTTT

size: .
V: TRBV10-3
D: .
length: 14
J: TRBJ2-1
CDR3: CAITGQRTYNEQFF
DNA: TGTGCCATCACCGGACAGCGGACCTACAATGAGCAGTTCTTC

size: .
V: TRBV5-1
D: .
length: 13
J: TRBJ2-1
CDR3: CASSPGGYDEQFF
DNA: TGCGCCAGCAGCCCCGGAGGGTACGATGAGCAGTTCTTC

size: .
V: TRBV24-1
D: TRBD1
length: 14
J: TRBJ2-5
CDR3: CASETGSAFKTQYF
DNA: TGTGCCTCAGAGACAGGGTCAGCATTCAAGACCCAGTACTTC

size: few
V: TRBV7-6
D: TRBD2
length: 18
J: TRBJ2-3
CDR3: CASSNLAGGPVGTDTQYF
DNA: TGTGCCAGCAGCAACCTAGCGGGAGGGCCGGTCGGCACAGATACGCAGTATTTT

size: few
V: TRBV29-1
D: .
length: 13
J: TRBJ2-2
CDR3: CSAMGQNTGELFF
DNA: TGCAGCGCTATGGGACAGAACACCGGGGAGCTGTTTTTT

size: few
V: TRBV4-3
D: TRBD1
length: 16
J: TRBJ2-2
CDR3: CASSQPGQGSSGELFF
DNA: TGCGCCAGCAGCCAGCCGGGACAGGGGAGTTCCGGGGAGCTGTTTTTT

size: few
V: TRBV25-1
D: .
length: 16
J: TRBJ2-7
CDR3: CASSESGGQGVHEQYF
DNA: TGTGCCAGCAGTGAAAGCGGGGGACAGGGAGTCCACGAGCAGTACTTC

size: few
V: TRBV29-1
D: .
length: 15
J: TRBJ2-4
CDR3: CSVVVGTQAKNIQYF
DNA: TGCAGCGTTGTGGTCGGCACTCAAGCCAAAAACATTCAGTACTTC

size: .
V: TRBV7-2
D: .
length: 15
J: TRBJ1-5
CDR3: CASSLLQGENQPQHF
DNA: TGTGCCAGCAGCTTACTACAGGGAGAGAATCAGCCCCAGCATTTT

size: few
V: TRBV14
D: .
length: 14
J: TRBJ1-4
CDR3: CASSPRRTNEKLFF
DNA: TGTGCCAGCAGCCCGCGCAGGACTAATGAAAAACTGTTTTTT

size: .
V: TRBV6-2/TRBV6-3
D: .
length: 13
J: TRBJ2-2
CDR3: CASSLYRAGELFF
DNA: TGTGCCAGCAGCCTATACAGGGCCGGGGAGCTGTTTTTT

size: .
V: TRBV28
D: TRBD2
length: 13
J: TRBJ2-7
CDR3: CASSIQLGGLQYF
DNA: TGTGCCAGCAGTATACAGTTGGGAGGGTTGCAGTACTTC

size: .
V: TRBV12-3/TRBV12-4
D: .
length: 13
J: TRBJ2-3
CDR3: CASSPGAVDTQYF
DNA: TGTGCCAGCAGCCCCGGTGCCGTAGATACGCAGTATTTT

size: few
V: TRBV7-2
D: TRBD2
length: 14
J: TRBJ2-3
CDR3: CASILAGVRDTQYF
DNA: TGTGCCAGCATACTAGCGGGAGTAAGAGATACGCAGTATTTT

size: few
V: TRBV20-1
D: .
length: 13
J: TRBJ2-1
CDR3: CSASKQASYEQFF
DNA: TGCAGTGCTAGTAAACAGGCTAGCTATGAGCAGTTCTTC

size: .
V: TRBV2
D: TRBD1
length: 15
J: TRBJ1-2
CDR3: CASSETGGEVGGYTF
DNA: TGTGCCAGCAGTGAGACAGGGGGAGAAGTCGGTGGCTACACCTTC

size: few
V: TRBV20-1
D: .
length: 12
J: TRBJ1-4
CDR3: CSARRTNEKLFF
DNA: TGCAGTGCTAGAAGGACTAATGAAAAACTGTTTTTT

size: .
V: TRBV5-1
D: .
length: 14
J: TRBJ1-1
CDR3: CASSLLRRDTEAFF
DNA: TGCGCCAGCAGCTTGTTGCGCAGGGACACTGAAGCTTTCTTT

size: .
V: TRBV20-1
D: TRBD2
length: 20
J: TRBJ2-1
CDR3: CSARDWGLAGETLSYNEQFF
DNA: TGCAGTGCTAGAGATTGGGGACTAGCGGGAGAGACCCTGTCCTACAATGAGCAGTTCTTC

size: .
V: TRBV5-1
D: .
length: 12
J: TRBJ2-1
CDR3: CASSSTPDRQFF
DNA: TGCGCCAGCAGCTCCACTCCGGACCGCCAGTTCTTC

size: few
V: TRBV20-1
D: TRBD2
length: 15
J: TRBJ2-2
CDR3: CSASPGTSDTGELFF
DNA: TGCAGTGCGTCCCCCGGGACTAGCGACACCGGGGAGCTGTTTTTT

size: .
V: TRBV20-1
D: TRBD2
length: 15
J: TRBJ2-1
CDR3: CSARGTSGYYNEQFF
DNA: TGCAGTGCTCGCGGGACTAGCGGATACTACAATGAGCAGTTCTTC

size: .
V: TRBV11-2
D: TRBD2
length: 18
J: TRBJ2-3
CDR3: CASSLEIAGGLARRTQYF
DNA: TGTGCCAGCAGCTTAGAGATCGCGGGAGGCCTGGCACGGCGGACGCAGTATTTT